This T cell receptor beta chain was found in a study of blood T cell repertoires in COVID-19 (TCRdb year 2020). Regarding the study in general: Collaborator samples came from the United States, Italy and Spain and covered acute and convalescent phases of COVID-19. The repertoires were made available in a free public database intended to serve as a resource for research on the immune response to SARS-CoV-2. The dataset comprised deeply sampled blood TCRbeta repertoires from subjects exposed to, actively infected with, or recovered from COVID-19. The samples were drawn from two sources: the first 160 participants of the ongoing ImmuneRACE study, and 950 to 1,500 subjects contributed by 6 global collaborators. Where HLA class I and class II types were available, the types were taken from metadata supplied by the sample provider, not from assay-based typing. The prospective study material was composed of cDNA or gDNA derived from T cells, B-cell-depleted T cells, or PBMCs. Sample metadata almost always included a de-identified subject ID, COVID-19 status, age in years and sex.

Study-wide conclusions, independent of this receptor: The quantity of clinical and demographic metadata differed by source and by participant and was supplied without curation.

The immunoSEQ Assay, a bias-controlled multiplex PCR, was used to amplify TCRbeta CDR3 regions from genomic DNA. The original pipeline was this. The number of nucleated cells in each sample was estimated from the amplification of reference gene primers within the assay. To quantify the absolute abundance of each unique TCRbeta CDR3 rearrangement, sequence reads were collapsed and filtered. Productive Simpson clonality was computed per sample as the square root of Simpson's diversity index over productive rearrangements. What TCRdb holds here is the immuneACCESS table cut down to in-frame rearrangements. Part of the clones is not present; checked against another copy, under half of the missing clones reflect an unresolved V gene, and the others are unexplained. V and J calls and clone size are as listed in that table; D and trimming were resolved from the DNA. This sample lists 150,000 to 200,000 clones; approximately 85% were detected once. Approximately 11% of the sample is in the top ten clones.

Regarding this clone: Its recognized antigen is unknown. Base-call qualities are not available, and no considerably larger clone is one nucleotide away.

The germline V gene (reference sequence) yields GTSNPN for CDR1 and SVGIG for CDR2. V ends up 4 bases short and J 8 bases short, with an unmatched junction base count of 13. The CDR3 numbers 15 residues from cysteine through phenylalanine. CDR3 DNA only is kept here, 45 bases in frame from base 1. Collaborating institutions collected whole blood in K2EDTA tubes following their own protocols. For TCRbeta analysis, collaborators shipped samples in one of three forms: frozen whole blood, isolated PBMCs, or DNA extracted from either of those sample types. Rearrangement joined TRBV30 to TRBJ1-1, with TRBD1 identical over 10 junction bases. Sequencing was done on a sample of peripheral blood. The origin of this receptor is a human donor with active or convalescent COVID-19. The donor label of this sample is uncertain. The CDR3 reads as follows: CAWIPGGQGFSEAFF. The bases read TGTGCCTGGATCCCTGGGGGACAGGGGTTTTCGGAAGCTTTCTTT. Where the CDR3 stops, the reference TRBV30 and TRBJ1-1 genes take over; the full variable domain is SQTIHQWPATLVQPVGSPLSLECTVEGTSNPNLYWYRQAAGRGLQLLFYSVGIGQISSEVPQNLSASRPQDRQFILSSKKLLLSDSGFYLCAWIPGGQGFSEAFFGQGTRLTVV.